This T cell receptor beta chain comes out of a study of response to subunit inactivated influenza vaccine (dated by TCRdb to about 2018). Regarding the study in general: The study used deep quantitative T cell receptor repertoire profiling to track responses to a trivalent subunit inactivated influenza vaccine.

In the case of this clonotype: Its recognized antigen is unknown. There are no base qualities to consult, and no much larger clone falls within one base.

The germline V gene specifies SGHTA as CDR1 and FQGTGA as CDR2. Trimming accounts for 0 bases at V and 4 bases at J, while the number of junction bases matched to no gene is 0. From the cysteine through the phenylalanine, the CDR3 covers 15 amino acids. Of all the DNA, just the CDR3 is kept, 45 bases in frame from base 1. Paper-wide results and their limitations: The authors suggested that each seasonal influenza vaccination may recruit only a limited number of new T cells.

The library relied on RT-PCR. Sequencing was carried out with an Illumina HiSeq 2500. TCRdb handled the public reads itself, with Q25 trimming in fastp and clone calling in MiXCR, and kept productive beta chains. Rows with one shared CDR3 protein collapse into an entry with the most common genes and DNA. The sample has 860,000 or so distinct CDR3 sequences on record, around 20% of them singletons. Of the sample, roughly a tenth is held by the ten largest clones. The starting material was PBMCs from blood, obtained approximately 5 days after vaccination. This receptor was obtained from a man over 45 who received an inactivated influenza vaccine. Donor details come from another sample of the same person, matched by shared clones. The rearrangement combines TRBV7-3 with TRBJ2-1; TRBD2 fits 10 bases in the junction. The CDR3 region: CASSLTLAGYNEQFF. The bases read TGTGCCAGCAGCTTAACACTAGCGGGGTACAATGAGCAGTTCTTC.